Shown below are 16 T cell receptor beta chains from a single sample sequenced in a study of T cell changes during pregnancy in multiple sclerosis. Assay used: immunoSEQ multiplex PCR; TCRdb lists only in-frame clones, some missing. This sample has fewer than 50,000 clones, with about 90% found just once. The sample consisted of CD4+ T cells from peripheral blood mononuclear cells, taken in the second trimester of pregnancy. The receptors shown here come from a female donor in good health, enrolled as a control in a pregnancy study.

The chain joins TRBV7-2 to TRBJ2-5; 8 bases map to TRBD1. With 8 bases clipped from V and 5 bases from J, the junction kept 13 bases outside the gene matches. This CDR3 is 15 amino acids long. Germline CDR1 SGHTA, CDR2 FQGNSA. The CDR3 sequence: CASHQTAGGFETQYF. In DNA, the CDR3 is TGTGCCAGCCATCAAACGGCAGGGGGCTTTGAGACCCAGTACTTC.

This sequence joins TRBV19 and TRBJ1-2; D remains unclear. The germline CDR1 and CDR2 sequences are LNHDA and SQIVND (reference sequence). The germline V and J ends were trimmed by 7 bases and 4 bases, with 10 bases remaining between them. The CDR3 has 12 residues. The DNA of the CDR3 is TGTGCCAGTAAATACCCGGGCTATGGCTACACCTTC. Translating it yields CASKYPGYGYTF.

This sequence joins TRBV5-1 and TRBJ2-1; D unresolved. This CDR3 spans 15 amino acids. Germline CDR1 and CDR2: SGHRS and YFSETQ. Trimming left V 0 bases short and J 0 bases short, with 7 bases between. DNA of the CDR3: TGCGCCAGCAGCTTGGCTGGCAGCTCCTACAATGAGCAGTTCTTC. It is translated as CASSLAGSSYNEQFF.

The V call is TRBV2, the J call TRBJ2-7, with 10 bases identical to TRBD2. V shed 6 bases, J shed 3 bases, and the junction held 11 bases outside the gene matches. The CDR3 contains 16 residues. CDR1 is SNHLY and CDR2 is FYNNEI in the germline V gene. CDR3: CASSAPLAGVYYEQYF. The CDR3 coding sequence is TGTGCCAGCAGCGCTCCTCTAGCGGGGGTTTACTACGAGCAGTACTTC.

V usage is TRBV7-8 and J usage is TRBJ1-2, with D unresolved. There are 14 residues in the CDR3. Deletions cut 5 bases from V and 3 bases from J, with 13 bases between. CDR1 and CDR2 from the germline V gene are SGHVS and FQNEAQ. CDR3 loop: CASSPGREYYGYTF. The CDR3 nucleotides are TGTGCCAGCAGCCCTGGACGGGAGTACTATGGCTACACCTTC.

The chain links TRBV20-1 to TRBJ1-2; tentatively, D is TRBD1 (5 bases). V lost 5 bases and J lost 8, with 12 bases in between. CDR1 is DFQATT and CDR2 is SNEGSKA in the germline V gene (reference sequence). This CDR3 region has 11 residues. CDR3 sequence reads: CSAPDREGYTF. The CDR3 region has the DNA TGCAGTGCTCCTGACAGAGAAGGCTACACCTTC.

The genes are TRBV25-1 and TRBJ2-5, with 7 bases fitting TRBD2. Looked up from germline, CDR1 is MGHDK and CDR2 is SYGVNS. The CDR3 spans 17 residues. V lost 4 bases to trimming and J lost 2 bases; unmatched junction nucleotides: 13. CDR3 in DNA: TGTGCCAGCAGTGCCAACCGGGAGGCAGGGCGGCAAGAGACCCAGTACTTC. Its protein is CASSANREAGRQETQYF. The variable domain in full, with the rest retrieved from reference TRBV25-1 and TRBJ2-5, is EADIYQTPRYLVIGTGKKITLECSQTMGHDKMYWYQQDPGMELHLIHYSYGVNSTEKGDLSSESTVSRIRTEHFPLTLESARPSHTSQYLCASSANREAGRQETQYFGPGTRLLVL.

The chain is built from TRBV27 and TRBJ2-6; D call uncertain. This CDR3 spans 16 amino acids. From germline, CDR1 is MNHEY and CDR2 SMNVEV (reference sequence). The ends were cut back, 6 bases at V and 0 bases at J, with 12 bases in the middle. CDR3 amino acids: CASSWAISSGANVLTF. CDR3 in DNA: TGTGCCAGCAGCTGGGCCATCAGCTCTGGGGCCAACGTCCTGACTTTC.

The chain recombines TRBV7-6 with TRBJ1-6, with a possible D match to TRBD1 (5 bases). Germline CDR1 SGHVS, CDR2 FNYEAQ. This CDR3 has 14 amino acids. The V end was cut by 5 bases, the J end by 7 bases, with 12 bases between. Here the CDR3 reads CASSPQRQNSPLHF. CDR3 nucleotides: TGTGCCAGCAGCCCCCAGAGACAGAATTCACCCCTCCACTTT.

This chain joins TRBV11-3 and TRBJ1-1; the D gene is possibly TRBD1 (5 bases). The V gene lost 5 bases and the J gene lost 0 bases, with 19 bases spanning the gap. This CDR3 comprises 17 residues. From germline, CDR1 is SGHNT and CDR2 YENEEA. CDR3 protein: CASSHIRQSTMNTEAFF. In DNA, the CDR3 is TGTGCCAGCAGCCATATACGACAGTCCACTATGAACACTGAAGCTTTCTTT.

The CDR3 bases are TGTGCCAGCAGCAAAGGGGGACAGGGGGGCAATCAGCCCCAGCATTTT. Translated, it gives CASSKGGQGGNQPQHF. The chain links TRBV21-1 to TRBJ1-5; TRBD1, the D gene given by the table, was not confirmed from the DNA. TRBV21-1 is marked as a pseudogene. The CDR3 length is 16 residues.

The J gene is TRBJ1-1, the V gene TRBV7-2, with D unresolved. The germline gives CDR1 SGHTA, CDR2 FQGNSA. The CDR3 sequence is 13 residues long. Deletions cut 5 bases from V and 5 bases from J, with 12 bases between. The CDR3 DNA sequence: TGTGCCAGCAGCCCACGTATCGGGACTGAAGCTTTCTTT. It yields the protein CASSPRIGTEAFF.

The V call is TRBV30, the J call TRBJ1-1; 10 positions match TRBD1. V shed 0 bases and J 3 bases; nucleotides not matched to a gene: 4. The CDR3 totals 15 residues. CDR1 is GTSNPN, CDR2 SVGIG, per germline (reference sequence). Written as DNA, the CDR3 is TGTGCCTGGAGTGTATTGGGGACAGGGGACACTGAAGCTTTCTTT. This codes for CAWSVLGTGDTEAFF.

The rearrangement joins TRBV11-3 to TRBJ1-1, with D maybe TRBD1 (6 bases). V dropped 0 bases and J dropped 6 bases, with 11 bases sitting between them. CDR3 length: 14 amino acids. Germline V gives CDR1 SGHNT, CDR2 YENEEA. The CDR3 protein is CASSLEQGGPEAFF. CDR3 in DNA: TGTGCCAGCAGCTTAGAACAGGGCGGTCCTGAAGCTTTCTTT.

The V gene is TRBV20-1, the J gene TRBJ2-7, with D unclear. CDR3 length equals 11 residues. The V end was cut by 3 bases, the J end by 6 bases, with 9 bases between. The germline V gene has CDR1 DFQATT and CDR2 SNEGSKA (reference sequence). The CDR3 DNA sequence: TGCAGTGCTAGGTCCGTCCGCGAGCAGTACTTC. Its protein is CSARSVREQYF.

A few counts support this clone. CDR3: CASSPLQNTEAFF. DNA of the CDR3: TGTGCCAGCTCACCATTACAGAACACTGAAGCTTTCTTT. J is TRBJ1-1 and V is TRBV18; D is unclear. Germline values: CDR1 KGHSH, CDR2 LQKENI. The CDR3 runs to 13 residues. Trimming stripped 2 bases from V and 1 base from J, with 5 bases between.